This T cell receptor (beta chain) was identified in a study of cytomegalovirus exposure and HLA in healthy donors. Study-level findings and limits: When the data were analyzed later, several of the most significant clusters appeared to be linked to common viral pathogens. With DRB1 most and HLA-C fewest, TCR association rates differed between HLA loci in a later analysis. Another analysis was done later, and it associated roughly 15,000 TCR beta sequences with HLA alleles at 0.05 false discovery rate.

Trimming removed 5 bases at V and 0 bases at J, with 8 bases between. CDR1 and CDR2 from the germline V gene are SQVTM and ANQGSEA. The CDR3 extends over 12 amino acids. Both 60 Vbeta primers and 13 Jbeta primers went into the PCR. The assay was immunoSEQ multiplex PCR, and TCRdb's table has in-frame clones only and misses some. The sample has under 200,000 clones, around 80% seen once. This clone was seen a few times. Antigen specificity is unknown. Sequencing input: PBMCs. The TCR comes from a woman aged 40 to 50 in good health and CMV-seronegative. The chain couples TRBV29-1 to TRBJ2-7; no reliable D call. Here the CDR3 reads CSVTTSSYEQYF. CDR3 coding DNA: TGCAGCGTTACGACAAGCTCCTACGAGCAGTACTTC.